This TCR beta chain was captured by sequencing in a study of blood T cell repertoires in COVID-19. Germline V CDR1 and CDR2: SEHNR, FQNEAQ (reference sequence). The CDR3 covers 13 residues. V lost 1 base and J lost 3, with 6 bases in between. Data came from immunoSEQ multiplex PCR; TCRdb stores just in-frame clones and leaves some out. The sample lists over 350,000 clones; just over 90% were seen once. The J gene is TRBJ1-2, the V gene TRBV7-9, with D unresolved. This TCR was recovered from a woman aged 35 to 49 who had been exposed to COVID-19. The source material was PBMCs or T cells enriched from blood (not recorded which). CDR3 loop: CASSLEPDYGYTF. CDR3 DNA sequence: TGTGCCAGCAGCTTAGAGCCGGACTATGGCTACACCTTC.